What follows is one T cell receptor (beta chain) and its context. Its antigen is undetermined. This entry is derived from a study of T cell responses to AZD1222 COVID-19 vaccine. Notes on the study in general: Unmutated regions of variants are reportedly targeted by nearly half of spike-specific TCRs. AZD1222 recipients seropositive at baseline numbered only five to seven. Donor demographics were predominantly white British with a female majority; clonal diversity may be underestimated. CD4 TCRs covered the whole spike, strongest at regions 160-218 and 743-854.

Trimming cost V 5 bases and J 3 bases, with 11 bases left between them. Germline CDR1 reads SGHAT; CDR2 reads FQNNGV. This CDR3 comprises 15 residues. The data were produced by immunoSEQ multiplex PCR, yet TCRdb's version contains in-frame clones alone and is incomplete. The sample has 200,000 to 250,000 clones; around 93% are singletons. The chain carries TRBV11-2 and TRBJ1-6, with D hard to call. The material sequenced was peripheral blood, taken on day 0 of MenACWY control vaccination. The clonotype comes from an adult in good health. The chain's CDR3 is CASSPYRIYNSPLHF. The CDR3 nucleotides are TGTGCCAGCAGCCCCTATCGAATCTATAATTCACCCCTCCACTTT.